These 17 T cell receptor beta chains were sequenced from one sample in a study of CD8 T cells in Susac syndrome. With random hexamers, 0.5 to 1 ug RNA was reverse transcribed. TCRdb processed the immunoSEQ multiplex PCR reads anew with MiXCR; each CDR3 protein has one entry. Counted here are tens of thousands of distinct CDR3 sequences, 85% to 95% occurring once; the ten biggest clones make up about 0.29%. Material for sequencing was CD4+ T cells from PBMCs. The receptors were sampled from a human donor with Susac syndrome.

This clonotype was seen just once. The V and J genes are TRBV6-5 and TRBJ2-7; 7 positions match TRBD2. CDR1 is MNHEY and CDR2 is SVGAGI in the germline V gene. This CDR3 comprises 14 residues. V was pared by 9 bases and J by 0 bases, with 8 bases of the junction left unmatched. CDR3 sequence reads: CASRPGGSSYEQYF. The CDR3 DNA is TGTGCCAGTCGACCGGGCGGGAGCTCCTACGAGCAGTACTTC.

This rearrangement joins TRBV4-3 to TRBJ2-1; possible D gene TRBD2, 5 bases. Trimming took off 4 bases at V and 9 bases at J, with 10 bases between the two ends. In germline, CDR1 is LGHNA, CDR2 YSLEER. The CDR3 has 12 residues. The CDR3: CASSRLRGEQFF. CDR3 DNA: TGCGCCAGCAGCCGACTACGTGGTGAGCAGTTCTTC.

This clonotype was seen only once. The rearrangement links TRBV27 to TRBJ2-5; 9 nucleotides line up with TRBD1. V lost 6 bases to trimming and J lost 5 bases; unmatched junction nucleotides: 7. CDR3 size: 14 residues. Germline-derived CDR1 and CDR2 are MNHEY and SMNVEV (reference sequence). The CDR3 reads CASSGQGPSETQYF. In nucleotides, the CDR3 is TGTGCCAGCAGCGGACAGGGGCCCTCGGAGACCCAGTACTTC.

The chain is built from TRBV3-1 and TRBJ2-3; TRBD2 matches 11 bases. J lost 0 bases, V lost 5 bases, and 1 base had no gene match. The germline V gene encodes CDR1 LGHDT and CDR2 YNNKEL (reference sequence). This CDR3 has 15 amino acids. CDR3 region: CASSGTSGSTDTQYF. The DNA for the CDR3 is TGTGCCAGCAGCGGGACTAGCGGTAGCACAGATACGCAGTATTTT.

The chain carries TRBV9 and TRBJ1-2; possible D gene TRBD1, 6 bases. Germline loops: CDR1 SGDLS, CDR2 YYNGEE. The germline V and J ends were trimmed by 3 bases and 6 bases, with 18 bases remaining between them. The CDR3 runs 15 residues. The DNA of the CDR3 is TGTGCCAGCAGCGCCCAGGACAGCGCTCTCGATGGCTACACCTTC. It is translated as CASSAQDSALDGYTF.

The chain recombines TRBV27 with TRBJ2-5; D is perhaps TRBD1 (6 bases). Between the trimmed V and J ends, which lost 0 bases and 2 bases, there was a span of 10 bases. Germline CDR1 reads MNHEY; CDR2 reads SMNVEV (reference sequence). The CDR3 runs to 15 residues. CDR3 protein: CASSLSDRRQETQYF. The CDR3 bases are TGTGCCAGCAGTTTATCCGACAGGAGGCAAGAGACCCAGTACTTC.

J is TRBJ1-1 and V is TRBV7-8, with TRBD1 as a possible D gene (5 bases). V was cut by 5 bases and J by 2 bases, with 9 bases left in between. The CDR3 spans 13 residues. Germline V gene lookup returns CDR1 SGHVS and CDR2 FQNEAQ. CDR3 sequence (DNA): TGTGCCAGCAGCCGACAGAGTAACACTGAAGCTTTCTTT. This codes for CASSRQSNTEAFF.

This clonotype was detected once. V is TRBV30 and J is TRBJ1-4; perhaps TRBD1 as D (6 bases). Trimming pared 8 bases from V and 0 bases from J, leaving 22 bases between. In germline, CDR1 is GTSNPN, CDR2 SVGIG (reference sequence). CDR3 size: 17 residues. In DNA form, the CDR3 reads TGTGCCGGGTCGGGGGACACCGAGACCGCAACTAATGAAAAACTGTTTTTT. Amino acid sequence: CAGSGDTETATNEKLFF.

The V and J genes are TRBV5-1 and TRBJ1-3; D may be TRBD1 (6 bases). The CDR3 length is 18 residues. In germline, CDR1 is SGHRS, CDR2 YFSETQ. V was trimmed by 3 bases and J by 0 bases, leaving 19 bases between them. The CDR3 nucleotides read TGCGCCAGCAGCTCACACCCTACAGACAGGACCTCTGGAAACACCATATATTTT. It encodes CASSSHPTDRTSGNTIYF.

This clonotype was seen a single time. Mismatch with germline at one junction end may stem from a read error. This chain links TRBV6-2 or TRBV6-3 with TRBJ1-1; D might be TRBD1 (6 bases). Germline V CDR1 and CDR2: MNHEY, SVGEGT. CDR3 length: 11 amino acids. CDR3 region: CASRGGTEVFF. DNA for the CDR3: TGTGCCAGCAGAGGGGGTACTGAAGTTTTCTTT.

The gene calls are TRBV29-1 and TRBJ2-1; 11 nucleotides line up with TRBD1. Germline-derived CDR1 and CDR2 are SQVTM and ANQGSEA. V shed 6 bases and J 9 bases; nucleotides not matched to a gene: 10. The CDR3 runs to 14 residues. CDR3 sequence: CSVETRDRGSEQFF. CDR3 sequence (DNA): TGCAGCGTAGAAACCCGGGACAGGGGGAGTGAGCAGTTCTTC.

The chain recombines TRBV2 with TRBJ2-4; possible D gene TRBD2, 5 bases. There are 12 residues in the CDR3. Trimming stripped 4 bases from V and 9 bases from J, with 10 bases between. CDR1 and CDR2 (germline): SNHLY, FYNNEI. The DNA for the CDR3 is TGTGCCAGCAGTGCCTCCGGGATCATTCAGTACTTC. Translating gives CASSASGIIQYF. Together with reference TRBV2 and TRBJ2-4, the CDR3 gives the full variable domain: EPEVTQTPSHQVTQMGQEVILRCVPISNHLYFYWYRQILGQKVEFLVSFYNNEISEKSEIFDDQFSVERPDGSNFTLKIRSTKLEDSAMYFCASSASGIIQYFGAGTRLSVL.

The chain combines TRBV23-1 with TRBJ2-7; no firm D call. TRBV23-1 is flagged as an ORF with uncertain function. V lost 2 bases and J lost 4, with 3 bases in between. CDR3 length equals 11 residues. CDR3 loop: CASSQRYEQYF. Here the CDR3 DNA reads TGCGCCAGCAGTCAAAGGTACGAGCAGTACTTC.

This chain uses TRBV29-1 with TRBJ2-4; 7 bases line up with TRBD1. The CDR3 consists of 13 residues. With 6 bases clipped from V and 1 base from J, the junction kept 3 bases outside the gene matches. CDR1 and CDR2 from the germline V gene are SQVTM and ANQGSEA. As DNA, the CDR3 is TGCAGCGTCGGGACAGCCGCCAAAAACATTCAGTACTTC. Amino acids: CSVGTAAKNIQYF.

The CDR3 loop is CASSRGGGTEAFF. The CDR3 DNA follows: TGTGCCAGCAGTAGGGGGGGCGGCACTGAAGCTTTCTTT. The chain couples TRBV25-1 to TRBJ1-1, with a possible D match to TRBD1 (6 bases). This CDR3 is 13 amino acids long. The V gene lost 5 bases and the J gene lost 4 bases, with 11 bases spanning the gap. Germline CDR1 is MGHDK and CDR2 is SYGVNS.

The rearrangement uses TRBV6-2 or TRBV6-3 and TRBJ2-7, with D possibly being TRBD2 (6 bases). The V and J ends lost 6 bases and 3 bases respectively, with 6 bases between them. This CDR3 region has 11 residues. In germline, CDR1 is MNHEY, CDR2 SVGEGT. CDR3 coding DNA: TGTGCCAGCAGGACTAGCTACGAGCAGTACTTC. Translating gives CASRTSYEQYF.

This rearrangement joins TRBV12-3 or TRBV12-4 to TRBJ1-2; D is possibly TRBD1 (5 bases). Between the trimmed V and J ends, which lost 7 bases and 1 base, there was a span of 10 bases. CDR3 length: 13 residues. For the CDR3, the DNA is TGTGCCAGCACGGGACCGAATAACTATGGCTACACCTTC. It is translated as CASTGPNNYGYTF.